This T cell receptor beta chain was captured by sequencing in a study of blood T cell repertoires in COVID-19. Study as a whole: Italy, Spain and the United States were the sources of the convalescent and acute COVID-19 samples.

The CDR3 sequence is 14 residues long. Trimming took 2 bases from V and 5 from J, leaving 12 bases between them. Germline CDR1 and CDR2: MNHEY and SMNVEV (reference sequence). In the original processing: Estimation of nucleated cell counts relied on the amplification of reference gene primers. Generated by immunoSEQ multiplex PCR, the TCRdb table keeps only in-frame clones and is missing some. The V and J calls and the clone size are those of that table, but D and trimming were determined from the DNA. The sample lists about 380,000 clones; 89% were seen once. This TCR was sampled from a man aged 35 to 55 with acute or convalescent COVID-19. The sequenced sample was peripheral blood. The chain carries TRBV27 and TRBJ1-1; D is perhaps TRBD1 (5 bases). CDR3 protein: CASSLGRGWTEAFF. The CDR3 region has the DNA TGTGCCAGCAGTTTAGGGAGGGGTTGGACTGAAGCTTTCTTT.